These 8 T cell receptor beta chains came from one sample sequenced in a study of shared clonotypes between healthy human individuals. Naivety among CD8 cells was defined by CD45RO negativity and positive CCR7 selection, thereby excluding terminally differentiated effector memory CD45RA+ cells. Repertoires were generated with immunoSEQ multiplex PCR, while TCRdb's copy carries only in-frame clones and drops some. The sample contains roughly 2.1 million clones, 93% of which appear only once. Sequencing was done on a sample of naive CD8+ T cells from PBMCs. The receptors derive from a man in his late teens or twenties in good health. Some clones in this sample may be carry-over from other donors' samples.

This chain joins TRBV9 and TRBJ2-7, with no clear D. Germline CDR1 reads SGDLS; CDR2 reads YYNGEE. Between the trimmed V and J ends, which lost 0 bases and 0 bases, there was a span of 10 bases. This CDR3 is 15 amino acids long. In DNA, the CDR3 is TGTGCCAGCAGCGTAGGCCTCATCTCCTCCTACGAGCAGTACTTC. Protein product: CASSVGLISSYEQYF.

The chain couples TRBV7-9 to TRBJ2-3, with D unresolved. Trimming stripped 5 bases from V and 2 bases from J, with 14 bases between. The CDR3 extends over 15 amino acids. From germline, CDR1 is SEHNR and CDR2 FQNEAQ (reference sequence). The CDR3 is CASSPTVPSTDTQYF. The DNA of the CDR3 is TGTGCCAGCAGCCCCACGGTTCCCTCCACAGATACGCAGTATTTT.

This clone was detected once. The rearrangement joins TRBV27 to TRBJ1-5, with D possibly being TRBD1 (5 bases). V lost 8 bases to trimming and J lost 7 bases, with 21 bases between them. This CDR3 has 15 amino acids. Germline V gives CDR1 MNHEY, CDR2 SMNVEV (reference sequence). The CDR3 here is CASRIGTFSSQPQHF. CDR3 sequence (DNA): TGTGCCAGCCGAATCGGGACGTTTAGCTCCCAGCCCCAGCATTTT.

The V gene is TRBV28, the J gene TRBJ1-1, with a tentative D call TRBD1 (6 bases). CDR1 is MDHEN, CDR2 SYDVKM, per germline. Trimming pared 2 bases from V and 1 base from J, leaving 11 bases between. The CDR3 is 15 amino acids. The CDR3: CASSLATGRNTEAFF. CDR3 coding DNA: TGTGCCAGCAGTTTAGCGACAGGAAGGAACACTGAAGCTTTCTTT.

The V gene is TRBV9, the J gene TRBJ1-1; tentative D call: TRBD1 (5 bases). The CDR3 is 15 amino acids. Germline assignment: CDR1 SGDLS and CDR2 YYNGEE. V was pared by 0 bases and J by 1 base, with 10 bases between. The CDR3: CASSVDGAANTEAFF. CDR3 nucleotides: TGTGCCAGCAGCGTAGATGGGGCGGCGAACACTGAAGCTTTCTTT.

J is TRBJ1-1 and V is TRBV28; possible D gene TRBD1, 5 bases. This CDR3 is 15 amino acids long. V was clipped by 4 bases and J by 4 bases, with 16 bases between them. In germline, CDR1 is MDHEN, CDR2 SYDVKM. CDR3 in DNA: TGTGCCAGCAGTTCCCCCAGGACGGGGGGCACTGAAGCTTTCTTT. This encodes CASSSPRTGGTEAFF.

The genes are TRBV6-1 and TRBJ1-2; tentatively, D is TRBD1 (6 bases). The germline V and J ends were trimmed by 0 bases and 4 bases, with 15 bases remaining between them. Germline CDR1 is MNHNS and CDR2 is SASEGT. This CDR3 comprises 16 residues. The CDR3 DNA sequence: TGTGCCAGCAGTGAAGCCCGGGACACTGGGGTCTATGGCTACACCTTC. Protein sequence: CASSEARDTGVYGYTF.

This chain connects TRBV28 to TRBJ2-3; 11 bases line up with TRBD2. The V segment lost 8 bases and the J segment 2 bases; nucleotides outside the gene matches: 15. Germline lookup yields CDR1 MDHEN and CDR2 SYDVKM. The CDR3 has 18 amino acids. The CDR3 coding sequence is TGTGCCAGCTCCAGACTAGCGGGATTATCCCATTACACAGATACGCAGTATTTT. Its protein is CASSRLAGLSHYTDTQYF. Full variable domain (remainder filled in from reference TRBV28 and TRBJ2-3): DVKVTQSSRYLVKRTGEKVFLECVQDMDHENMFWYRQDPGLGLRLIYFSYDVKMKEKGDIPEGYSVSREKKERFSLILESASTNQTSMYLCASSRLAGLSHYTDTQYFGPGTRLTVL.